The 3 T cell receptor beta chains given below trace back to one sample, sequenced in a study of T cell repertoires in cytomegalovirus infection. No antigen is known for these receptors. TCRdb ran MiXCR on the reads and lists one entry per CDR3 protein. The sample shows approximately 590,000 distinct CDR3 sequences, 40% of them seen only once. The material sequenced was cultured PBMCs, taken from culture after CMV antigen stimulation. The receptors come from a human donor in good health (CMV status not recorded). Some clones in this sample may be carry-over from other donors' samples.

J is TRBJ2-3 and V is TRBV6-1; 9 bases are shared with TRBD2. The CDR3 is 16 residues long. J was trimmed by 0 bases and V by 2 bases; bases with no gene match: 3. Germline V gives CDR1 MNHNS, CDR2 SASEGT. CDR3 in amino acids: CASSERSGSSTDTQYF. CDR3 in DNA: TGTGCCAGCAGTGAACGTAGCGGGAGTAGCACAGATACGCAGTATTTT.

There are many counts of this clonotype. The gene calls are TRBV7-2 and TRBJ2-2, with D perhaps TRBD2 (6 bases). CDR1 and CDR2 from the germline V gene are SGHTA and FQGNSA. This CDR3 is 14 amino acids long. V was shortened by 3 bases and J by 5 bases, with 10 bases between the two germline ends. In DNA form, the CDR3 reads TGTGCCAGCAGCTTGGGAGGTGGGACCGGGGAGCTGTTTTTT. Translating it yields CASSLGGGTGELFF.

The chain uses TRBV10-2 and TRBJ2-3; D is uncertain. V lost 4 bases, J lost 6 bases, and 14 bases lay in between. CDR1 and CDR2 (germline): WSHSY, SAAADI. The CDR3 is 14 residues long. CDR3 nucleotide sequence: TGCGCCAGCAGTGTCACATTATGGACGGATACGCAGTATTTT. Amino acid sequence: CASSVTLWTDTQYF.